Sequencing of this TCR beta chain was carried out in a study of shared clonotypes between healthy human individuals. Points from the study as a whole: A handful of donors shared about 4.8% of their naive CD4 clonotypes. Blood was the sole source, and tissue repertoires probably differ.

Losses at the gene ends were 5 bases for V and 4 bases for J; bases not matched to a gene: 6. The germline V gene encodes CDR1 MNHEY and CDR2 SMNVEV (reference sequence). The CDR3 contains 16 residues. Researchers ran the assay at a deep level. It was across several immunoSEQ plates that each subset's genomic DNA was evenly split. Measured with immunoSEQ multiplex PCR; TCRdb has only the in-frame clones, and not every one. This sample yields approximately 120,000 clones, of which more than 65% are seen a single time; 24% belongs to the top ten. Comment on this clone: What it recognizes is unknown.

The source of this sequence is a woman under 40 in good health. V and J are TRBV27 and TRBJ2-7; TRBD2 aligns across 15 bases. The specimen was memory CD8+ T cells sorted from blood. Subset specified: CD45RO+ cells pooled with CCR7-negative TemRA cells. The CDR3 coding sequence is TGTGCCAGCAGTACAAGGACTAGCGGGAGGGCTTACGAGCAGTACTTC. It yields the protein CASSTRTSGRAYEQYF.